The present T cell receptor beta chain was sequenced within a study of CD8 T cells in ankylosing spondylitis. Whole-study findings and limits: In ankylosing spondylitis patients, matched synovial fluid reportedly showed significant enrichment of disease-linked clones. Researchers report that disease-linked clones proved CD8+ and relatively rare in peripheral blood.

One entry per CDR3 protein, called by TCRdb with MiXCR from the 5' RACE reads. Among approximately 300,000 distinct CDR3 sequences, roughly 20% were seen once, and the ten largest hold approximately 3.7%. Germline V lookup: CDR1 SGHVS, CDR2 FNYEAQ. CDR3 size: 19 residues. V trimming: 5 bases; J trimming: 2 bases; junction bases outside the gene matches: 19. Points on this clonotype: Its target is unknown.

This receptor was identified in a female donor with ankylosing spondylitis or in good health (not recorded which). Input material: blood, either unsorted or a sorted T cell fraction (not recorded which). The chain couples TRBV7-6 to TRBJ2-3; 7 bases line up with TRBD1. The DNA of the CDR3 is TGTGCCAGCAGCCTCGAGGGGGCGAGCGACCTAACTTTCACAGATACGCAGTATTTT. Its translation is CASSLEGASDLTFTDTQYF.